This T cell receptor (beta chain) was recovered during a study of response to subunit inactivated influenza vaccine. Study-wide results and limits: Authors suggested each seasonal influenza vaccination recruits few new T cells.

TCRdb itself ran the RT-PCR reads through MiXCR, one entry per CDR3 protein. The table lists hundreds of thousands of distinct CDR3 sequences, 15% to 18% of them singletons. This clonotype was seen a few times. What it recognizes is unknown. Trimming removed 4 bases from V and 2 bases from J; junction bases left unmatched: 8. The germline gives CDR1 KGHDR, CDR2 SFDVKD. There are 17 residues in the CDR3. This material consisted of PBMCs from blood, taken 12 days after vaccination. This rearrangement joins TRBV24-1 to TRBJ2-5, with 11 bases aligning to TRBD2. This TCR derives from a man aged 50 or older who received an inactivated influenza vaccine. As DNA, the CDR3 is TGTGCCACCAGTGACCGCAGACTAGCGGGAAGACAAGAGACCCAGTACTTC. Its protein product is CATSDRRLAGRQETQYF.